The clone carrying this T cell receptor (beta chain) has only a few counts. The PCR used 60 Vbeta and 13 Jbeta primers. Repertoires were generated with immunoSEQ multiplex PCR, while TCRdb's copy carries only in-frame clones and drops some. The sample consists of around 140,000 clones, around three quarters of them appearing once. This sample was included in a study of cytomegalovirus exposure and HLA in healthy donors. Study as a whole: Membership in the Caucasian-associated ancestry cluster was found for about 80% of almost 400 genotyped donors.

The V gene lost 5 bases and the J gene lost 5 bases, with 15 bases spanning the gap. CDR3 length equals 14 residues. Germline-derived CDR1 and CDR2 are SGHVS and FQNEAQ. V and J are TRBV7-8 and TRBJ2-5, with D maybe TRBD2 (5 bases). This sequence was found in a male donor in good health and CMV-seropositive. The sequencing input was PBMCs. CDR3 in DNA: TGTGCCAGCAGCACCCAAGGGTCGGGGGAGACCCAGTACTTC. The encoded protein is CASSTQGSGETQYF. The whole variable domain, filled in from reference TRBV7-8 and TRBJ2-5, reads GAGVSQSPRYKVAKRGQDVALRCDPISGHVSLFWYQQALGQGPEFLTYFQNEAQLDKSGLPSDRFFAERPEGSVSTLKIQRTQQEDSAVYLCASSTQGSGETQYFGPGTRLLVL.